This T cell receptor (beta chain) came from a study of blood T cells in healthy people across ages. V was cut by 6 bases and J by 4 bases, with 16 bases left in between. Germline loops: CDR1 DFQATT, CDR2 SNEGSKA (reference sequence). The length of the CDR3 is 13 residues. This clonotype occurred many times. The sample providers were healthy Caucasian people from Russia, aged about 6 to 95. For the second PCR, which ran for about 7 to 11 cycles, a sample-barcoded 5' primer and a J-beta primer mix were used. All cDNA molecules were each tagged by a template-switch adaptor with 12 random nucleotides. TCRdb re-derived calls from the 5' RACE reads in MiXCR, one entry per CDR3 protein. The sample contains about 1,500,000 distinct CDR3 sequences, 28% of which appear only once.

The sequencing sample was made of blood. The receptor was derived from a woman aged 25 to 39 in good health. The rearrangement links TRBV20-1 to TRBJ2-7; TRBD1 might be the D (6 bases). CDR3 bases: TGCAGTGCATCTGACGCAGGGGAGTACGAGCAGTACTTC. Translation: CSASDAGEYEQYF.